This T cell receptor beta chain is drawn from a study of blood T cell repertoires in COVID-19 (TCRdb year 2020). About the investigation overall: Samples from collaborators originated in the United States, Italy and Spain and spanned both the acute and convalescent phases of COVID-19. The material from the prospective study consisted of cDNA or gDNA derived from T cells, B-cell-depleted T cells, or PBMCs. Subjects who had been exposed to COVID-19, were actively infected with it, or had recovered from it provided the deeply sampled blood TCRbeta repertoires that made up the dataset. A freely available public database, intended as a resource for researchers studying the immune response to SARS-CoV-2, is where the repertoires were released. The samples were drawn from two sources: the first 160 participants of the ongoing ImmuneRACE study, and 1,200 or so subjects contributed by 6 global collaborators. A de-identified subject ID, COVID-19 status, age in years and sex were almost always included in the sample metadata. Where available, HLA class I and class II types were obtained from metadata supplied by the sample provider rather than from assay-based typing.

The collaborating institutions used their own protocols to collect whole blood in K2EDTA tubes. For TCRbeta analysis, collaborators shipped samples in one of three forms: frozen whole blood, isolated PBMCs, or DNA extracted from either of those sample types. Results and caveats for the whole study, not just this receptor: The amount of clinical and demographic metadata varied by source and participant and was provided uncurated.

Deletion took 6 bases off V and 0 bases off J, with a span of 12 bases between the germline ends. Counted from cysteine to phenylalanine, this CDR3 has 15 amino acids. The entry retains the CDR3 DNA only, 45 bases that are in frame from base 1. The germline V gene (reference sequence) provides CDR1 MNHEY and CDR2 SMNVEV. TCRbeta CDR3 regions were amplified from genomic DNA using the immunoSEQ Assay, a bias-controlled multiplex PCR. As for how the authors treated the data: The number of nucleated cells in each sample was estimated from the amplification of reference gene primers within the assay. Sequence reads were collapsed and filtered to measure the absolute abundance of every unique TCRbeta CDR3 rearrangement. For each sample, productive Simpson clonality was calculated as the square root of Simpson's diversity index across productive rearrangements. In its TCRdb copy, this immuneACCESS table keeps in-frame sequences only and misses some clones. Where compared with another copy, unresolved V genes explain less than half of these, and the others have no known cause. Clone size and V and J calls were adopted from that table, with D and trimming inferred from the DNA. In all, the sample holds fewer than 150,000 clones, and 70% to 90% of those were seen once. 2.5% to 3% of the sample rests with the top ten.

As for this clone: Its antigen target is currently unknown. Base qualities are not recorded, but no much larger clone differs from it by a single base.

Sequenced material: peripheral blood. The V and J genes are TRBV27 and TRBJ1-5; no D gene is confidently identified. The source of this sequence is a man aged 45-60 years with acute or convalescent COVID-19. The nucleotide sequence is given as TGTGCCAGCAGGGGCGGACTTAATAGCAATCAGCCCCAGCATTTT. Protein translation: CASRGGLNSNQPQHF.